This T cell receptor beta chain originates from a study of response to subunit inactivated influenza vaccine. Via MiXCR, TCRdb re-called the RT-PCR reads, giving one row per CDR3 protein. Of 750,000 to 850,000 distinct CDR3 sequences listed, around 18% were seen once; the top ten hold roughly 11%. This clonotype appeared a few times. Its antigen remains unknown. Broader study findings: Authors suggested seasonal influenza vaccinations each recruit few new T cells.

The CDR3 spans 15 residues. CDR1 is SNHLY, CDR2 FYNNEI, per germline. V was clipped by 4 bases and J by 0 bases, with 13 bases between them. The TCR originated in a man aged 50 or older who received an inactivated influenza vaccine. The source material was PBMCs from blood, sampled around 5 days after vaccination. This chain uses TRBV2 with TRBJ2-7, with TRBD2 as a possible D gene (7 bases). CDR3 in amino acids: CASSVGGRASYEQYF. The CDR3 nucleotides read TGTGCCAGCAGTGTAGGGGGGAGGGCCTCCTACGAGCAGTACTTC. Together with reference TRBV2 and TRBJ2-7, the CDR3 gives the full variable domain: EPEVTQTPSHQVTQMGQEVILRCVPISNHLYFYWYRQILGQKVEFLVSFYNNEISEKSEIFDDQFSVERPDGSNFTLKIRSTKLEDSAMYFCASSVGGRASYEQYFGPGTRLTVT.